This T cell receptor beta chain was sequenced in a study of technical replicates of blood from several donors. Profiling relied on immunoSEQ multiplex PCR, and the TCRdb table lists in-frame clones only, not all of them. Counted here are tens of thousands of clones, 91% occurring once; the ten biggest clones make up 0.39%. The germline CDR1 and CDR2 sequences are SGHDT and YYEEEE. Between the trimmed V and J ends, which lost 2 bases and 3 bases, there was a span of 21 bases. The CDR3 length is 17 residues. The clonotype was recovered from a human donor in good health. The rearrangement links TRBV5-6 to TRBJ2-7; D may be TRBD1 (6 bases). Material: T cells isolated from PBMCs. The CDR3 DNA reads as TGTGCCAGCAGCTTAGATCCGCGACAGGCCCCCGGCTACGAGCAGTACTTC. Its protein product is CASSLDPRQAPGYEQYF.